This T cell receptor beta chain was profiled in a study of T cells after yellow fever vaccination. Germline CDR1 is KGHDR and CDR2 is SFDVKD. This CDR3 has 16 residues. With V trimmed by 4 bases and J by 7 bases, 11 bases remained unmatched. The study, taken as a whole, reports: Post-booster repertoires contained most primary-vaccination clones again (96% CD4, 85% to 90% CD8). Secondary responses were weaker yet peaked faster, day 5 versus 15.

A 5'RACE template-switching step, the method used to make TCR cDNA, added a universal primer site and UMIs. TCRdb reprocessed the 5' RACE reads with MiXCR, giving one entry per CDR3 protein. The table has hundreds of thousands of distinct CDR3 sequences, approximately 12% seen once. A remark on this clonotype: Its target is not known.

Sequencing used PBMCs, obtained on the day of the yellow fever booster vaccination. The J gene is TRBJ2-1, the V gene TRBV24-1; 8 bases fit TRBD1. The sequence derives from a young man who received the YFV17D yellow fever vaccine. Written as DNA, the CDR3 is TGTGCCACCAGTGAATCCCAGGGGGCCGGGGGTAATGAGCAGTTCTTC. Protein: CATSESQGAGGNEQFF.